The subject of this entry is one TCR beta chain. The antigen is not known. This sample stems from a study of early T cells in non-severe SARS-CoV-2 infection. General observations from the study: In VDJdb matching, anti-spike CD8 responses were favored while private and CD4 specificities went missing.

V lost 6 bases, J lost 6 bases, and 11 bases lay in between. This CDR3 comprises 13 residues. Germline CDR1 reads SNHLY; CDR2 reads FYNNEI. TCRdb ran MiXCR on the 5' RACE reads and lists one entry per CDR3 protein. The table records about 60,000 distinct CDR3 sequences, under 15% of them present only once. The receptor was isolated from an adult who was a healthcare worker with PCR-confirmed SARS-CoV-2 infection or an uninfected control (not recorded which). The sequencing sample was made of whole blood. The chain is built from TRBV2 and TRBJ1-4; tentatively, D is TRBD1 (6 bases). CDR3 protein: CASRSGAYEKLFF. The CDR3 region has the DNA TGTGCCAGCAGGTCAGGGGCGTATGAAAAACTGTTTTTT.